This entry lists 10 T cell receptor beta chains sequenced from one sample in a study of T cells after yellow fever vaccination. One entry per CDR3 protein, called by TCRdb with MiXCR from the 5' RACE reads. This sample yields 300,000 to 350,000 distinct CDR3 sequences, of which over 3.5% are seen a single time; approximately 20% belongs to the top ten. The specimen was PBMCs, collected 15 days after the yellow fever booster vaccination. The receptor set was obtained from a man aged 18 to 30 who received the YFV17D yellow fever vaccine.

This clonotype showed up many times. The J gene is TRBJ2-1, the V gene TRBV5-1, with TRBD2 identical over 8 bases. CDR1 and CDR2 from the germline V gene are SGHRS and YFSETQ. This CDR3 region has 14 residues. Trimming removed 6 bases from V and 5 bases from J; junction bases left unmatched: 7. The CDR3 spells CASTTGGGHNEQFF. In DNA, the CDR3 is TGCGCCAGCACCACCGGGGGGGGGCACAATGAGCAGTTCTTC.

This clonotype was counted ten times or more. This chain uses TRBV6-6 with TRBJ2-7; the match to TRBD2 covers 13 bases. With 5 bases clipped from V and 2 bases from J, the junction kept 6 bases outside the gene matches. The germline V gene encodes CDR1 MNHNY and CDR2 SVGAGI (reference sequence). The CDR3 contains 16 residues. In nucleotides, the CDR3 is TGTGCCAGCAGTCTAAGTACTAGCGGGGGGGCCTACGAGCAGTACTTC. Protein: CASSLSTSGGAYEQYF.

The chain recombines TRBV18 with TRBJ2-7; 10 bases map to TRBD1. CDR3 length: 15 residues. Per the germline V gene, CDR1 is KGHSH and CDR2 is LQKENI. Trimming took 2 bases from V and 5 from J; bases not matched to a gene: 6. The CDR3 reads CASSPAPGQGNEQYF. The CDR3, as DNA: TGTGCCAGCTCACCAGCCCCGGGACAGGGGAACGAGCAGTACTTC.

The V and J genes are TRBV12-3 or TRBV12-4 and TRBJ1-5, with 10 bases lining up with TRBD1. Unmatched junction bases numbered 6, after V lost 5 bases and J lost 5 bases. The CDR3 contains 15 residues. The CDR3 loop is CASSRTGGVDQPQHF. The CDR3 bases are TGTGCCAGCAGTAGGACAGGGGGGGTGGATCAGCCCCAGCATTTT.

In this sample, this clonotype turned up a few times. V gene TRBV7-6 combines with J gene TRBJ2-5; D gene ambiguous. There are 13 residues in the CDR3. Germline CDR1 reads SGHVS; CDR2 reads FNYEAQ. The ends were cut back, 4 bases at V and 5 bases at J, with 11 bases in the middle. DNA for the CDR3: TGTGCCAGCAGCTGGAAGGCCGGGGAGACCCAGTACTTC. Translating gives CASSWKAGETQYF. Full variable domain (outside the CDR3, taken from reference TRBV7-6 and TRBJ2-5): GAGVSQSPRYKVTKRGQDVALRCDPISGHVSLYWYRQALGQGPEFLTYFNYEAQQDKSGLPNDRFSAERPEGSISTLTIQRTEQRDSAMYRCASSWKAGETQYFGPGTRLLVL.

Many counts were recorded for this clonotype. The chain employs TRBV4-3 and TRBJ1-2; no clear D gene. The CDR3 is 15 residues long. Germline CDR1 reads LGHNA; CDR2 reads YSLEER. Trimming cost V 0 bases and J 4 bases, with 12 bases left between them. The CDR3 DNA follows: TGCGCCAGCAGCCAAGATAACAACCCGGGCTATGGCTACACCTTC. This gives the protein CASSQDNNPGYGYTF.

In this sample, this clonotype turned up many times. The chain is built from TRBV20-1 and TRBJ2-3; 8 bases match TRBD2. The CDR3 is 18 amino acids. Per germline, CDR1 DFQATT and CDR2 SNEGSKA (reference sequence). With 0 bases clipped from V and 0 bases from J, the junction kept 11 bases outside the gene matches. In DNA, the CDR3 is TGCAGTGCTAGAGATAAGCGGGGGAGGGATCTGAGCACAGATACGCAGTATTTT. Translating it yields CSARDKRGRDLSTDTQYF.

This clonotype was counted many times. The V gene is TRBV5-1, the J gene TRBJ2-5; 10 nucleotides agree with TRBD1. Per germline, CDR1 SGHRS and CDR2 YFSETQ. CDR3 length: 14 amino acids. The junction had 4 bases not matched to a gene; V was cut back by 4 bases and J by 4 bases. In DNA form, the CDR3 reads TGCGCCAGCAGCAACCGGGACAGGGGAGAGACCCAGTACTTC. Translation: CASSNRDRGETQYF.

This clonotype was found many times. CDR3 in DNA: TGCGCCAGCAGCTTGGCCACAACGAACACCGGGGAGCTGTTTTTT. It specifies CASSLATTNTGELFF. The chain couples TRBV5-1 to TRBJ2-2; unclear D gene. Germline-derived CDR1 and CDR2 are SGHRS and YFSETQ. V shed 0 bases and J shed 0 bases, with 6 bases lying between them. The length of the CDR3 is 15 residues.

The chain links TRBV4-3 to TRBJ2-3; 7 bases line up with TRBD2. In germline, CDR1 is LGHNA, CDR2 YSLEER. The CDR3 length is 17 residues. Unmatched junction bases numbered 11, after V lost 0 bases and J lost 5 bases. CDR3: CASSQDGSSGVGDTQYF. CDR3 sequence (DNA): TGCGCCAGCAGCCAAGATGGGTCGAGCGGGGTGGGAGATACGCAGTATTTT.